Listed here are 25 T cell receptor beta chains from one sample, sequenced in a study of response to subunit inactivated influenza vaccine. TCRdb recomputed calls from the RT-PCR reads with MiXCR, one row per CDR3 protein. This sample has about 570,000 distinct CDR3 sequences; roughly 12% occur once, and the top ten carry approximately 10%. The same data also contributed to another study, on T cells expressing NK-cell markers. That paper adds: A 5'RACE template switching approach incorporating UMIs was used to make TCR beta cDNA.

Sequencing used PBMCs from blood, obtained on the day of vaccination. The receptors were gathered from a man between 45 and 60 years old who received an inactivated influenza vaccine.

The V gene is TRBV20-1, the J gene TRBJ1-1, with no clear D. Germline CDR1 is DFQATT and CDR2 is SNEGSKA (reference sequence). Deletions cut 3 bases from V and 5 bases from J, with 10 bases between. The CDR3 runs 12 residues. This CDR3 is CSARAWETEAFF. The CDR3 bases are TGCAGTGCTAGGGCCTGGGAAACTGAAGCTTTCTTT.

This clonotype was seen at least ten times. The CDR3 sequence is CASRSSGGAYNEQFF. The CDR3 DNA reads as TGTGCCAGTAGATCTAGCGGGGGGGCCTACAATGAGCAGTTCTTC. The rearrangement links TRBV19 to TRBJ2-1; the match to TRBD2 covers 12 bases. The CDR3 length is 15 residues. Unmatched junction bases numbered 2, after V lost 6 bases and J lost 2 bases. The germline V gene has CDR1 LNHDA and CDR2 SQIVND (reference sequence).

The chain has TRBV28 and TRBJ2-6, with 7 bases fitting TRBD2. Germline CDR1 and CDR2: MDHEN and SYDVKM. The CDR3 extends over 17 amino acids. V lost 6 bases and J lost 0; bases outside the gene matches: 8. As DNA, the CDR3 is TGTGCCAGCAGATCTCCGGGGGGTGTCTCTGGGGCCAACGTCCTGACTTTC. It translates to CASRSPGGVSGANVLTF.

The chain combines TRBV10-3 with TRBJ1-6; D perhaps matches TRBD1 (6 bases). The CDR3 is made up of 14 amino acids. The ends were cut back, 6 bases at V and 7 bases at J, with 13 bases in the middle. Germline CDR1 and CDR2: ENHRY and SYGVKD. Written as DNA, the CDR3 is TGTGCCATCAGGGAGACAGGAGTGAATTCACCCCTCCACTTT. Protein sequence: CAIRETGVNSPLHF.

This clonotype was seen only a few times. This sequence joins TRBV7-2 and TRBJ2-4; D gene ambiguous. The CDR3 consists of 15 residues. Deletions cut 2 bases from V and 0 bases from J, with 8 bases between. From germline, CDR1 is SGHTA and CDR2 FQGNSA. The DNA of the CDR3 is TGTGCCAGCAGCTTACATGGGCTAGCCAAAAACATTCAGTACTTC. This sequence encodes CASSLHGLAKNIQYF. The full variable domain, completed using reference TRBV7-2 and TRBJ2-4, is GAGVSQSPSNKVTEKGKDVELRCDPISGHTALYWYRQSLGQGLEFLIYFQGNSAPDKSGLPSDRFSAERTGGSVSTLTIQRTQQEDSAVYLCASSLHGLAKNIQYFGAGTRLSVL.

This clonotype was found a few times. This rearrangement joins TRBV27 to TRBJ2-7; no clear D. The CDR3 loop spans 13 amino acids. V was pared by 3 bases and J by 5 bases, with 11 bases between. From germline, CDR1 is MNHEY and CDR2 SMNVEV (reference sequence). The CDR3 spells CASSFAGFDEQYF. As DNA, the CDR3 is TGTGCCAGCAGTTTTGCCGGGTTCGACGAGCAGTACTTC.

This clonotype was detected a few times. This chain connects TRBV7-2 to TRBJ2-2, with D possibly being TRBD2 (6 bases). V was clipped by 1 base and J by 6 bases, with 12 bases between them. The CDR3 is made up of 15 amino acids. Germline assignment: CDR1 SGHTA and CDR2 FQGNSA. For the CDR3, the DNA is TGTGCCAGCAGCTTAGAGGGATGGGGGGCCGGGGAGCTGTTTTTT. It is translated as CASSLEGWGAGELFF.

V gene TRBV7-2 combines with J gene TRBJ2-5; 7 positions agree with TRBD1. Germline CDR1 and CDR2: SGHTA and FQGNSA. V was clipped by 5 bases and J by 3 bases; unmatched bases: 6. The CDR3 covers 14 residues. The DNA of the CDR3 is TGTGCCAGCAGCATGACAGGGCGAGAAGAGACCCAGTACTTC. It yields the protein CASSMTGREETQYF.

This clonotype was observed a handful of times. The CDR3 DNA reads as TGTGCCAGCAGCGTAGTGAGCGGGGGGTATAATGAGCAGTTCTTC. This gives the protein CASSVVSGGYNEQFF. V usage is TRBV9 and J usage is TRBJ2-1; 9 bases are shared with TRBD2. Germline-derived CDR1 and CDR2 are SGDLS and YYNGEE. V lost 0 bases to trimming and J lost 7 bases; unmatched junction nucleotides: 5. This CDR3 region has 15 residues.

This clonotype was seen more than once but under ten times. The chain carries TRBV5-1 and TRBJ1-3; no clear D. Germline V gene sequence: CDR1 SGHRS, CDR2 YFSETQ. The CDR3 sequence is 16 residues long. V was shortened by 5 bases and J by 0 bases, with 15 bases between the two germline ends. CDR3 DNA sequence: TGCGCCAGCAGGGATGGATTGGGCTCCTCTGGAAACACCATATATTTT. This gives the protein CASRDGLGSSGNTIYF.

This clonotype was observed a few times. The V and J genes are TRBV27 and TRBJ2-4, with D possibly being TRBD1 (6 bases). This CDR3 is 13 amino acids long. Germline CDR1 is MNHEY and CDR2 is SMNVEV (reference sequence). V lost 6 bases and J lost 6, with 12 bases in between. CDR3 sequence: CASRGHNRNIQYF. DNA of the CDR3: TGTGCCAGCAGGGGACACAATAGAAACATTCAGTACTTC.

In this sample, this clonotype turned up many times. The CDR3: CASSSGADQPQHF. The CDR3 DNA is TGTGCCAGCAGCTCCGGGGCTGATCAGCCCCAGCATTTT. This chain joins TRBV7-2 and TRBJ1-5; tentative D call: TRBD1 (5 bases). Germline V gene sequence: CDR1 SGHTA, CDR2 FQGNSA. The V gene lost 4 bases and the J gene lost 5 bases, with 9 bases spanning the gap. This CDR3 spans 13 amino acids.

This clonotype was found a few times. This sequence joins TRBV15 and TRBJ2-7, with TRBD2 matching over 10 bases. V shed 0 bases, J shed 6 bases, and the junction held 8 bases outside the gene matches. CDR3 size: 16 residues. The germline V gene encodes CDR1 LNHNV and CDR2 YYDKDF (reference sequence). CDR3 DNA: TGTGCCACCAGCAGAGATCGGCGAACTAGCGGGGTCGAGCAGTACTTC. Its protein is CATSRDRRTSGVEQYF.

There are a few counts of this clonotype. The chain uses TRBV27 and TRBJ2-1; D might be TRBD2 (6 bases). Trimming took off 6 bases at V and 6 bases at J, with 18 bases between the two ends. CDR3 size: 15 residues. Germline V gene sequence: CDR1 MNHEY, CDR2 SMNVEV (reference sequence). This CDR3 is CASSKAGLASNEQFF. CDR3 DNA: TGTGCCAGCAGCAAGGCTGGTCTAGCGAGCAATGAGCAGTTCTTC.

V is TRBV5-1 and J is TRBJ2-3, with D unresolved. Germline V gene lookup returns CDR1 SGHRS and CDR2 YFSETQ. Trimming left V 7 bases short and J 4 bases short, with 13 bases between. This CDR3 comprises 13 residues. In DNA form, the CDR3 reads TGCGCCAGCTCGGCGGCGGAATCAGATACGCAGTATTTT. Amino acid sequence: CASSAAESDTQYF.

The gene calls are TRBV7-2 and TRBJ2-5; the D gene is possibly TRBD1 (7 bases). The CDR3 has 13 amino acids. CDR1 is SGHTA and CDR2 is FQGNSA in the germline V gene. V lost 11 bases, J lost 5 bases, and 18 bases lay in between. The CDR3 spells CASGRGAWETQYF. Here the CDR3 DNA reads TGTGCCTCGGGCAGGGGGGCGTGGGAGACCCAGTACTTC.

This clonotype was seen ten or more times. The chain employs TRBV7-9 and TRBJ1-5; 7 bases agree with TRBD1. The CDR3 totals 16 residues. J lost 4 bases, V lost 1 base, and 7 bases had no gene match. The germline gives CDR1 SEHNR, CDR2 FQNEAQ (reference sequence). In DNA form, the CDR3 reads TGTGCCAGCAGCTTAGACAGGGGTCCAGGTAATCAGCCCCAGCATTTT. Its translation is CASSLDRGPGNQPQHF. The full variable domain, in which reference TRBV7-9 and TRBJ1-5 provide the parts outside the CDR3, is DTGVSQNPRHKITKRGQNVTFRCDPISEHNRLYWYRQTLGQGPEFLTYFQNEAQLEKSRLLSDRFSAERPKGSFSTLEIQRTEQGDSAMYLCASSLDRGPGNQPQHFGDGTRLSIL.

A few counts support this clonotype. The CDR3: CASSLNLGGEQFF. The DNA of the CDR3 is TGTGCCAGCAGTTTGAATTTGGGTGGAGAGCAGTTCTTC. This chain connects TRBV12-3 or TRBV12-4 to TRBJ2-1; no reliable D call. Trimming removed 3 bases at V and 10 bases at J, with 13 bases between. CDR3 length equals 13 residues.

The CDR3 DNA follows: TGTGCCAGCGGAGGGACAGGGGGCTTCAATGAGCAGTTCTTC. Residues: CASGGTGGFNEQFF. The chain couples TRBV9 to TRBJ2-1; TRBD1 aligns across 12 bases. CDR3 length equals 14 residues. Germline CDR1 SGDLS, CDR2 YYNGEE. V was pared by 7 bases and J by 6 bases, with 5 bases of the junction left unmatched.

The V and J genes are TRBV12-3 or TRBV12-4 and TRBJ1-2; D not certain. This CDR3 is built from 14 residues. V lost 4 bases and J 6 bases, leaving 15 bases between the germline ends. Here the CDR3 reads CASSSAGLSHGYTF. Written as DNA, the CDR3 is TGTGCCAGCAGTTCCGCAGGTTTATCCCATGGCTACACCTTC.

This clonotype has a count of ten or more. The chain has TRBV20-1 and TRBJ2-1; TRBD2 matches at 9 bases. The germline gives CDR1 DFQATT, CDR2 SNEGSKA (reference sequence). This CDR3 contains 14 residues. The J segment lost 7 bases and the V segment lost 6 bases, leaving 10 bases of the junction unmatched. The CDR3 DNA reads TGCAGTGCCGGCGGAGCGGGGGGTCCAAATGAGCAGTTCTTC. Residues: CSAGGAGGPNEQFF.

This clonotype was seen a handful of times. CDR3: CASTLHSGLKNNEQFF. The CDR3 DNA reads TGTGCCAGCACTCTCCATAGCGGGTTAAAAAACAATGAGCAGTTCTTC. The V call is TRBV3-1, the J call TRBJ2-1, with TRBD2 identical over 7 bases. Losses at the gene ends were 7 bases for V and 5 bases for J; bases not matched to a gene: 14. CDR1 is LGHDT, CDR2 YNNKEL, per germline (reference sequence). CDR3 length: 16 residues.

This clonotype has just a few counts. The rearrangement links TRBV24-1 to TRBJ2-1, with D perhaps TRBD2 (5 bases). Looked up from germline, CDR1 is KGHDR and CDR2 is SFDVKD. CDR3 length equals 16 residues. V was cut by 3 bases and J by 7 bases, with 18 bases left in between. In DNA, the CDR3 is TGTGCCACCAGTGATCCGGGGTCCGAAACAACTAATGAGCAGTTCTTC. It specifies CATSDPGSETTNEQFF.

The chain links TRBV5-1 to TRBJ2-6; D is ambiguous. The CDR3 length is 15 residues. Germline CDR1 is SGHRS and CDR2 is YFSETQ. V was trimmed by 1 base and J by 3 bases, leaving 8 bases between them. The CDR3 DNA sequence: TGCGCCAGCAGCTTGTACCCGCTTGGGGCCAACGTCCTGACTTTC. Its protein product is CASSLYPLGANVLTF. Together with reference TRBV5-1 and TRBJ2-6, the CDR3 gives the full variable domain: KAGVTQTPRYLIKTRGQQVTLSCSPISGHRSVSWYQQTPGQGLQFLFEYFSETQRNKGNFPGRFSGRQFSNSRSEMNVSTLELGDSALYLCASSLYPLGANVLTFGAGSRLTVL.

This clonotype was seen only a few times. DNA of the CDR3: TGTGCCAGCAGCCAAAGTACTAGCGGGGGTCAAGAGACCCAGTACTTC. Translated, it gives CASSQSTSGGQETQYF. The chain recombines TRBV3-1 with TRBJ2-5; 11 bases align to TRBD2. V lost 2 bases to trimming and J lost 2 bases; unmatched junction nucleotides: 4. The germline V gene encodes CDR1 LGHDT and CDR2 YNNKEL (reference sequence). The length of the CDR3 is 16 residues.